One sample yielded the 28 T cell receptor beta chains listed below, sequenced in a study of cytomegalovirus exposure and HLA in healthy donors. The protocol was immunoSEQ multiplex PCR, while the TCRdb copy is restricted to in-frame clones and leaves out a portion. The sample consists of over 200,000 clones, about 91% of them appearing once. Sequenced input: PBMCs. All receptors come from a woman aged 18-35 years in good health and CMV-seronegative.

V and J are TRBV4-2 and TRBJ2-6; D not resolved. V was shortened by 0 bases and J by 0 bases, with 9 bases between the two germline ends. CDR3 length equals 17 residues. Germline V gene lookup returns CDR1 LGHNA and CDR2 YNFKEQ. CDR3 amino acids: CASSQESRVSGANVLTF. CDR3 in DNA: TGTGCCAGCAGCCAAGAAAGTCGAGTCTCTGGGGCCAACGTCCTGACTTTC.

The CDR3 DNA follows: TGCGCCAGCAGCTTGGTCGGGAGGGCGACCGGGGAGCTGTTTTTT. Its protein is CASSLVGRATGELFF. The gene calls are TRBV5-1 and TRBJ2-2, with TRBD2 matching 8 bases. Germline CDR1 SGHRS, CDR2 YFSETQ. This CDR3 has 15 amino acids. The ends lost 0 bases at V and 5 bases at J; junction bases unmatched: 3.

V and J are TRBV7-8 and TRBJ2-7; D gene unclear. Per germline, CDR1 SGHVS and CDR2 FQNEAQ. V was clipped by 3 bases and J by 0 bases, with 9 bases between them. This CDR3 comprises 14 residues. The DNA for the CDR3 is TGTGCCAGCAGCTTCCAAACAGCCTCCTACGAGCAGTACTTC. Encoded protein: CASSFQTASYEQYF.

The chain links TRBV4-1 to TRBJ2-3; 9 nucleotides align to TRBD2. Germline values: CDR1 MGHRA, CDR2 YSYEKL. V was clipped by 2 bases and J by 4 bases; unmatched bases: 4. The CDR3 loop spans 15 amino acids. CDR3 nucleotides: TGCGCCAGCAGCCAAAGCGGGAGGAAAGCAGATACGCAGTATTTT. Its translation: CASSQSGRKADTQYF.

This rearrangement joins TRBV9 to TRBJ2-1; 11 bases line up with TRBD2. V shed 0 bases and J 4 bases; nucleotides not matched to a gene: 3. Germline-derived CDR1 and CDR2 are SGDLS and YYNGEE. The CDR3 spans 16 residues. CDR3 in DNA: TGTGCCAGCAGCGTAGAGGGACTAGCGGAGTACAATGAGCAGTTCTTC. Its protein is CASSVEGLAEYNEQFF.

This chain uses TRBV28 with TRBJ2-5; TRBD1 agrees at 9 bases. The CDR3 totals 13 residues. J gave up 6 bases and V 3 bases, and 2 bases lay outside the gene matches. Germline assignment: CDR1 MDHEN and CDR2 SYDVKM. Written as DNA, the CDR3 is TGTGCCAGCAGTTTTGGGACAGGGAAGACCCAGTACTTC. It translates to CASSFGTGKTQYF.

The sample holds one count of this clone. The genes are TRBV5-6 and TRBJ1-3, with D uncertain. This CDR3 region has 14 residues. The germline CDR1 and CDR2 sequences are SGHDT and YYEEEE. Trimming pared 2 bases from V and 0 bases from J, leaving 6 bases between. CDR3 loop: CASSFSGSGNTIYF. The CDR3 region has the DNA TGTGCCAGCAGCTTCAGCGGCTCTGGAAACACCATATATTTT.

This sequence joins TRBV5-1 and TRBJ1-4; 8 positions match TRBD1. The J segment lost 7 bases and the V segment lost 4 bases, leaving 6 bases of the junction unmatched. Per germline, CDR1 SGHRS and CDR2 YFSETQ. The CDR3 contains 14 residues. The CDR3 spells CASSRFDRGEKLFF. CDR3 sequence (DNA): TGCGCCAGCAGCCGATTCGACAGGGGTGAAAAACTGTTTTTT. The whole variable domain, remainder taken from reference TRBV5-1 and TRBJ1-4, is KAGVTQTPRYLIKTRGQQVTLSCSPISGHRSVSWYQQTPGQGLQFLFEYFSETQRNKGNFPGRFSGRQFSNSRSEMNVSTLELGDSALYLCASSRFDRGEKLFFGSGTQLSVL.

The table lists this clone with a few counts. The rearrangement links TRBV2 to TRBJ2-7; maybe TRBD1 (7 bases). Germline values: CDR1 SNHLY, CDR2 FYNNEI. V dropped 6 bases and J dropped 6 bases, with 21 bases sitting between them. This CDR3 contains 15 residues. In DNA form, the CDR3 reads TGTGCCAGCAGGCGCGGTGCCCAGGGGGGTTCCGAGCAGTACTTC. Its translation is CASRRGAQGGSEQYF.

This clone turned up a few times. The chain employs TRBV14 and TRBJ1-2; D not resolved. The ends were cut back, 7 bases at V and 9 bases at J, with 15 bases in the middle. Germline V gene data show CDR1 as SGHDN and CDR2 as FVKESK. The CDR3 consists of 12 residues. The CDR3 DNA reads TGTGCCAGCAACATGGCGGGCGGAAGCTACACCTTC. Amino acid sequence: CASNMAGGSYTF.

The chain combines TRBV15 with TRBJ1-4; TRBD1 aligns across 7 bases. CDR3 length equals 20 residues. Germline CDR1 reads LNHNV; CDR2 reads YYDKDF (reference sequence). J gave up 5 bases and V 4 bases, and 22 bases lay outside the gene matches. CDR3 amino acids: CATSMVPGTAIVRDNEKLFF. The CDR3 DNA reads TGTGCCACCAGCATGGTCCCCGGGACAGCGATCGTCAGGGACAATGAAAAACTGTTTTTT.

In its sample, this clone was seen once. DNA for the CDR3: TGTGCCAGCTCCAAGGGACAGGACCAAGAGACCCAGTACTTC. It translates to CASSKGQDQETQYF. The chain joins TRBV18 to TRBJ2-5; 8 bases match TRBD1. V lost 6 bases and J lost 0; bases outside the gene matches: 3. Germline-derived CDR1 and CDR2 are KGHSH and LQKENI. CDR3 length: 14 residues.

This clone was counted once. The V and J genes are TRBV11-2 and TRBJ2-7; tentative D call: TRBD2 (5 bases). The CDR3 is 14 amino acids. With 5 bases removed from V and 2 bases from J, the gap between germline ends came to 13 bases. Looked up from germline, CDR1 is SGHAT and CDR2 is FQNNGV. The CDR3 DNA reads TGTGCCAGCAGCCCCGGGCTAGCTGCCTACGAGCAGTACTTC. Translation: CASSPGLAAYEQYF.

The CDR3 DNA reads TGTGCCAGCAGTGCAAAAGAGACCCAGTACTTC. It encodes CASSAKETQYF. V and J are TRBV25-1 and TRBJ2-5; D ambiguous. Germline CDR1 and CDR2: MGHDK and SYGVNS. V dropped 4 bases and J dropped 3 bases, with 3 bases sitting between them. The CDR3 extends over 11 amino acids.

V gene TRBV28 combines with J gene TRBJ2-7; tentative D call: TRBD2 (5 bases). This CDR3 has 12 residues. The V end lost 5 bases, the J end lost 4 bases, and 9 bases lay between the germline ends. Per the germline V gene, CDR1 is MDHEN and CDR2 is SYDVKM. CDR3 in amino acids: CASSVRTYEQYF. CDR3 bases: TGTGCCAGCAGTGTCCGGACTTACGAGCAGTACTTC.

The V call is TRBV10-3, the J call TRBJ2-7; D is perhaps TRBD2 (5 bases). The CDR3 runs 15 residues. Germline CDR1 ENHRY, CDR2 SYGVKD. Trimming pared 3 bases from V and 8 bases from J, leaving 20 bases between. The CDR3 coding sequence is TGTGCCATCAGTGAATCTATGAGGGAGCAAATCAAGCAGTACTTC. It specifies CAISESMREQIKQYF.

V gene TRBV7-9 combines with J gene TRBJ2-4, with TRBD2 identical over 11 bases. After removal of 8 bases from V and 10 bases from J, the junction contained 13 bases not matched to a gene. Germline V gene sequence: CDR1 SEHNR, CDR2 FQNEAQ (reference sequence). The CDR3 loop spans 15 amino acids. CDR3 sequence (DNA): TGTGCCAGCGAAACAGTTACACTAGCGGGAGTTATTCAGTACTTC. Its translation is CASETVTLAGVIQYF.

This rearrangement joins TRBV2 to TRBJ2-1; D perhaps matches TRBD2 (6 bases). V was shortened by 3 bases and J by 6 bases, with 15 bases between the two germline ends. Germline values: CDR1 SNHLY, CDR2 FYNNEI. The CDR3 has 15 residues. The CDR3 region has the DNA TGTGCCAGCAGTGACCGGGACTGGGGGTCCAATGAGCAGTTCTTC. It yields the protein CASSDRDWGSNEQFF.

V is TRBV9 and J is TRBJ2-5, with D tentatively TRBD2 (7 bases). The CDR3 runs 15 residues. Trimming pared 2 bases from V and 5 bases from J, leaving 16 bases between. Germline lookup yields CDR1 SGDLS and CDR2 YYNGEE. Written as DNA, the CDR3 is TGTGCCAGCAGCGTCGAGGGAGGGGGACGGGAGACCCAGTACTTC. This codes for CASSVEGGGRETQYF.

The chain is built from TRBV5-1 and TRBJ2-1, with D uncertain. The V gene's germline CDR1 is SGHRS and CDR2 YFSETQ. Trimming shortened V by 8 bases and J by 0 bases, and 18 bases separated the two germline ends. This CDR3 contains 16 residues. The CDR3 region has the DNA TGCGCCAGTGGCAAGGCGGCGTCGAGCTCCTACAATGAGCAGTTCTTC. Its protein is CASGKAASSSYNEQFF.

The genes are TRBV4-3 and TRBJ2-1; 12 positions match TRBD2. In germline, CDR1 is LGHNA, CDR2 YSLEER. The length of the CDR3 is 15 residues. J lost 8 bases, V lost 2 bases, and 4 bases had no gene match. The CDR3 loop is CASSQLAGGEDEQFF. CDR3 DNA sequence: TGCGCCAGCAGCCAACTAGCGGGAGGGGAAGATGAGCAGTTCTTC.

CDR3 region: CASSLVRGEQYF. CDR3 DNA sequence: TGCGCCAGCAGCTTGGTCAGGGGCGAGCAGTACTTC. This rearrangement joins TRBV5-1 to TRBJ2-7; a possible D gene is TRBD1 (6 bases). V lost 0 bases and J lost 6, with 7 bases in between. Germline CDR1 and CDR2: SGHRS and YFSETQ. This CDR3 is 12 amino acids long.

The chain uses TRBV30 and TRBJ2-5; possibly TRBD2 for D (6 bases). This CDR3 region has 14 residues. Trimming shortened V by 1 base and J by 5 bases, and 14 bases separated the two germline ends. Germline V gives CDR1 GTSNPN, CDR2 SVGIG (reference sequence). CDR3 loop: CAWSGGPAGETQYF. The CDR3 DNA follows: TGTGCCTGGAGTGGGGGACCTGCGGGGGAGACCCAGTACTTC.

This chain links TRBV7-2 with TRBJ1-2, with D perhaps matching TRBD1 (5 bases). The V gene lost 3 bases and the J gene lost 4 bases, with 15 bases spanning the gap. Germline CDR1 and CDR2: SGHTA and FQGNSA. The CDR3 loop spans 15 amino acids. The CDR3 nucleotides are TGTGCCAGCAGCTTCACCGCGGGGGGAAGCTATGGCTACACCTTC. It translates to CASSFTAGGSYGYTF. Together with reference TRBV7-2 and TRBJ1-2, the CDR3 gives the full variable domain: GAGVSQSPSNKVTEKGKDVELRCDPISGHTALYWYRQSLGQGLEFLIYFQGNSAPDKSGLPSDRFSAERTGGSVSTLTIQRTQQEDSAVYLCASSFTAGGSYGYTFGSGTRLTVV.

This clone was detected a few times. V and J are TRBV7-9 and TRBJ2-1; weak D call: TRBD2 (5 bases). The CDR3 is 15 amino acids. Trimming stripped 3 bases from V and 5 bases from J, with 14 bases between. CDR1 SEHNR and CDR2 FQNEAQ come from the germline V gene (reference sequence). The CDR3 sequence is CASSFPWAEDNEQFF. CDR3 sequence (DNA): TGTGCCAGCAGCTTTCCTTGGGCGGAGGACAATGAGCAGTTCTTC.

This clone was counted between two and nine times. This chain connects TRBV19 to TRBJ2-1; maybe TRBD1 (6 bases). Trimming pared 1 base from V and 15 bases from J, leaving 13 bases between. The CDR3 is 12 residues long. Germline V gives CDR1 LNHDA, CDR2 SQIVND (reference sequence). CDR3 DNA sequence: TGTGCCAGTAGTATAGGACGGACAGTATGGTTCTTC. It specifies CASSIGRTVWFF. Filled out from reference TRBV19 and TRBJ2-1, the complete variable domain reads DGGITQSPKYLFRKEGQNVTLSCEQNLNHDAMYWYRQDPGQGLRLIYYSQIVNDFQKGDIAEGYSVSREKKESFPLTVTSAQKNPTAFYLCASSIGRTVWFFGPGTRLTVL.

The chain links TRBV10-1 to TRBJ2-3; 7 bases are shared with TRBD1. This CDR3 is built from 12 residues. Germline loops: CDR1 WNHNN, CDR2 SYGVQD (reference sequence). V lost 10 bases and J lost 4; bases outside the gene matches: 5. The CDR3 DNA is TGCGCCACCAGAGACAGGGCAGATACGCAGTATTTT. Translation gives CATRDRADTQYF.

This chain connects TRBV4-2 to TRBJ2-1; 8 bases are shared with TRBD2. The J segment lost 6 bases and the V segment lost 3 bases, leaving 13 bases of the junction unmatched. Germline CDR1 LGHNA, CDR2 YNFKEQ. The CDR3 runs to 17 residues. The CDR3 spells CASSQDHPSGSRNEQFF. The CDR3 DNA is TGTGCCAGCAGCCAGGATCACCCCAGCGGGAGTCGCAATGAGCAGTTCTTC.